This T cell receptor (beta chain) was identified during a study of T cells after yellow fever vaccination. Study conclusions and caveats: Contaminating bulk clonotypes could be abundant in FACS-sorted repertoires. Researchers noted that a small share of clonotypes showed up in both CD4 and CD8 compartments.

Worth noting for this clonotype: Its specificity is not known.

The study made its TCR cDNA through 5'RACE template switching. That step introduced a universal primer site along with UMIs. TCRdb passed the 5' RACE reads through MiXCR, listing each CDR3 protein once. Counted here are roughly 250,000 distinct CDR3 sequences, 10% to 15% occurring once; the ten biggest clones make up around 0.49%. The source material was CD4+ T cells sorted from PBMCs, sampled 45 days after the yellow fever booster vaccination. The receptor comes from a man younger than 40 who received the YFV17D yellow fever vaccine.

The DNA for the CDR3 is TGTGCCAGCAGCTGGGGACTAGCGGGCACAGATACGCAGTATTTT. Protein: CASSWGLAGTDTQYF. The chain is built from TRBV5-6 and TRBJ2-3; 11 positions match TRBD2. Losses at the gene ends were 3 bases for V and 1 base for J; bases not matched to a gene: 1. There are 15 residues in the CDR3. The germline CDR1 and CDR2 sequences are SGHDT and YYEEEE.